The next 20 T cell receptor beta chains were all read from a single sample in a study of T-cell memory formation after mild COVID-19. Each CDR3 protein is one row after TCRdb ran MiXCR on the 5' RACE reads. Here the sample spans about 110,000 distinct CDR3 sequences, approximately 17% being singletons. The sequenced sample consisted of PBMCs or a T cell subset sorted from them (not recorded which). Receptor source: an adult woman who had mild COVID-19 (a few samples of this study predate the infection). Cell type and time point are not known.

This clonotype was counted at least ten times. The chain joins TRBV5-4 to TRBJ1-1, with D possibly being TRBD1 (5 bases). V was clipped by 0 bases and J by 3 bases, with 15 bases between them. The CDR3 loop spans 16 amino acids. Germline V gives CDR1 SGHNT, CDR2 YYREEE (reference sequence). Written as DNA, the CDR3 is TGTGCCAGCAGCTTGGGAGGGGAGAGTTATGACACTGAAGCTTTCTTT. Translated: CASSLGGESYDTEAFF.

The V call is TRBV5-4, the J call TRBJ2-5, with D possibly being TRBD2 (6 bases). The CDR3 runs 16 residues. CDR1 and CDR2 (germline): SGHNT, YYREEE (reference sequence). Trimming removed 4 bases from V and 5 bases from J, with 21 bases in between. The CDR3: CASSVQSPGGEETQYF. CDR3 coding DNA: TGTGCCAGCAGCGTTCAAAGTCCCGGAGGGGAGGAGACCCAGTACTTC.

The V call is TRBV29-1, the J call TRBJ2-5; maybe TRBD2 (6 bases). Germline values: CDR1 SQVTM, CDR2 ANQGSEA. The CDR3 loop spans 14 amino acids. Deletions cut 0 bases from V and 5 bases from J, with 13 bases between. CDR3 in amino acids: CSVEDAGMVETQYF. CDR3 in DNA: TGCAGCGTTGAAGATGCGGGGATGGTGGAGACCCAGTACTTC.

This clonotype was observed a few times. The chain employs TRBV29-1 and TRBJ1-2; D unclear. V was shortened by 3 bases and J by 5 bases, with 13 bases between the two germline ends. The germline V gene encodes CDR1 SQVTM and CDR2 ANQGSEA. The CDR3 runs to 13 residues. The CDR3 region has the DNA TGCAGCGTTGATTCCGGACTGAGTTATGGCTACACCTTC. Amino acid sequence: CSVDSGLSYGYTF.

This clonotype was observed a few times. In nucleotides, the CDR3 is TGTGCCAGCAGCTTGTTTGGTGAGCAGTTCTTC. Translation gives CASSLFGEQFF. This rearrangement joins TRBV5-5 to TRBJ2-1; D is uncertain. The V and J ends lost 1 base and 9 bases respectively, with 5 bases between them. The CDR3 consists of 11 residues. CDR1 and CDR2 from the germline V gene are SGHKS and YYEKEE (reference sequence). Based on the CDR3 plus reference TRBV5-5 and TRBJ2-1, the full variable domain is DAGVTQSPTHLIKTRGQQVTLRCSPISGHKSVSWYQQVLGQGPQFIFQYYEKEERGRGNFPDRFSARQFPNYSSELNVNALLLGDSALYLCASSLFGEQFFGPGTRLTVL.

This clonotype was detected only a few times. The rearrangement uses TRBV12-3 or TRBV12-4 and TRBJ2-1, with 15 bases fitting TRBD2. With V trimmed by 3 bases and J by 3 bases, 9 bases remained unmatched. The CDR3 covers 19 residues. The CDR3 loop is CASSFQGLAGGPYYNEQFF. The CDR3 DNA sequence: TGTGCCAGCAGTTTTCAGGGACTAGCGGGAGGACCCTACTACAATGAGCAGTTCTTC.

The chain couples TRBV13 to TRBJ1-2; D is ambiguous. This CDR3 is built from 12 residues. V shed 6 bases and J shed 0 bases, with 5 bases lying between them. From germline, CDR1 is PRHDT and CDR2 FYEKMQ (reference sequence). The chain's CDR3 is CASRGPNYGYTF. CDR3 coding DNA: TGTGCCAGCAGGGGCCCTAACTATGGCTACACCTTC.

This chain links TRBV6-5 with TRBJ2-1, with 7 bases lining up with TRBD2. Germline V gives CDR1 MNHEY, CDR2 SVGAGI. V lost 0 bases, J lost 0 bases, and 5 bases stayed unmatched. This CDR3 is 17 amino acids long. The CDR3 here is CASSYSASGPSYNEQFF. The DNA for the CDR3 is TGTGCCAGCAGTTACTCGGCTAGCGGACCCTCCTACAATGAGCAGTTCTTC.

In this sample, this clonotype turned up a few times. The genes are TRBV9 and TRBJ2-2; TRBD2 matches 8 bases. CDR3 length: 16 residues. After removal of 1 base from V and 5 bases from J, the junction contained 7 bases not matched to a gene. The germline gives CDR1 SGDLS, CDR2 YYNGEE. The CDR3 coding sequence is TGTGCCAGCAGCGTACTAGCGGGTCCGGGGACCGGGGAGCTGTTTTTT. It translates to CASSVLAGPGTGELFF.

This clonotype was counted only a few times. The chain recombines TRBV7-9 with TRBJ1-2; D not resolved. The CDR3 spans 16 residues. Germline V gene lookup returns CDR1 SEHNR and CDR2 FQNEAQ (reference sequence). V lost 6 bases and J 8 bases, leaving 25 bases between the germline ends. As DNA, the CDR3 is TGTGCCAGCAGTTACCCCTTATCCCACCTGGGGTTCGGCTACACCTTC. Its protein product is CASSYPLSHLGFGYTF.

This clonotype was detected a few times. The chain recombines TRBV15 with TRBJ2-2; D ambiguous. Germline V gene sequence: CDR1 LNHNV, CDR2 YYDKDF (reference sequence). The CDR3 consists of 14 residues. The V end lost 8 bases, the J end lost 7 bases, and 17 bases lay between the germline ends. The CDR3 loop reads CATDSPIGDGELFF. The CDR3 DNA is TGTGCCACCGACTCTCCCATCGGAGACGGGGAGCTGTTTTTT. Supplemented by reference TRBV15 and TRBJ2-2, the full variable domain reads DAMVIQNPRYQVTQFGKPVTLSCSQTLNHNVMYWYQQKSSQAPKLLFHYYDKDFNNEADTPDNFQSRRPNTSFCFLDIRSPGLGDTAMYLCATDSPIGDGELFFGEGSRLTVL.

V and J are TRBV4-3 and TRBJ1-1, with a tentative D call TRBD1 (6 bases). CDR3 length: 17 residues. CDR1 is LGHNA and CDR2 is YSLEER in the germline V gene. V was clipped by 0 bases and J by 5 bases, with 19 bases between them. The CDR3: CASSQDGGGRGKTEAFF. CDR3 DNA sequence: TGCGCCAGCAGCCAAGACGGGGGTGGCAGGGGTAAAACTGAAGCTTTCTTT.

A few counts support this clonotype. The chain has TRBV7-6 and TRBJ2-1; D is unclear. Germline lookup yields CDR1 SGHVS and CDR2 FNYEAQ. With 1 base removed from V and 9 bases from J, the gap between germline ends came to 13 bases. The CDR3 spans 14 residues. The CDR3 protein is CASSLGGSMGEQFF. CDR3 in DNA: TGTGCCAGCAGCTTAGGTGGTAGTATGGGTGAGCAGTTCTTC.

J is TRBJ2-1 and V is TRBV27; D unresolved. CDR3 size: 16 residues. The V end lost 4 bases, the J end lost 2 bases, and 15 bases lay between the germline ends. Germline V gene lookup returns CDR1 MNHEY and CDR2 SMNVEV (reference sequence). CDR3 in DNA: TGTGCCAGCAGTTCAAGGCGGCAAAGGCCCTACAATGAGCAGTTCTTC. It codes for CASSSRRQRPYNEQFF.

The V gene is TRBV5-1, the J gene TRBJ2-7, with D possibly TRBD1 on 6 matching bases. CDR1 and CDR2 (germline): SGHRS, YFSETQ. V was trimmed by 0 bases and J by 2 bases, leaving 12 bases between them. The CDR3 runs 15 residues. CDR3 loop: CASSLARGVAYEQYF. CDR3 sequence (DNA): TGCGCCAGCAGCTTGGCCAGGGGAGTCGCCTACGAGCAGTACTTC.

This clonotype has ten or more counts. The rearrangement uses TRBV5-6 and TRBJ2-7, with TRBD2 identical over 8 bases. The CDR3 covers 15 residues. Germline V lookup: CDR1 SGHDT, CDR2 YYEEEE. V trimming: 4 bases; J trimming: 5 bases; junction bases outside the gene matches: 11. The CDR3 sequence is CASSILRGASHEQYF. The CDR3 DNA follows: TGTGCCAGCAGCATACTGCGGGGGGCCAGCCACGAGCAGTACTTC.

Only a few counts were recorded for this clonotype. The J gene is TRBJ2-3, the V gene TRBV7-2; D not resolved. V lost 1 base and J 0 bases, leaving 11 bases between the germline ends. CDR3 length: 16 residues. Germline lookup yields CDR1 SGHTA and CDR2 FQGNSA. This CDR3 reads CASSLGVAASTDTQYF. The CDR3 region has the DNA TGTGCCAGCAGCTTAGGCGTGGCGGCTAGCACAGATACGCAGTATTTT.

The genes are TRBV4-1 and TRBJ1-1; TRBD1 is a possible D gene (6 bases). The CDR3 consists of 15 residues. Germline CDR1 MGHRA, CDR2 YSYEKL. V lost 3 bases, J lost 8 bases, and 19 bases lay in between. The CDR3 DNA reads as TGCGCCAGCAGCCACTCTAATTTGGGAGACAGGGAAGCTTTCTTT. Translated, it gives CASSHSNLGDREAFF.

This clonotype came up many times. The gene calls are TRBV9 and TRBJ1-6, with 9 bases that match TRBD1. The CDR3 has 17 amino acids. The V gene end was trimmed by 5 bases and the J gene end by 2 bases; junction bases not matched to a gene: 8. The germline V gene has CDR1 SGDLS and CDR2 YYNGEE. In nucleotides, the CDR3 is TGTGCCAGCAGTGCTCGGGACAGGGTCACCTATAATTCACCCCTCCACTTT. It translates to CASSARDRVTYNSPLHF.

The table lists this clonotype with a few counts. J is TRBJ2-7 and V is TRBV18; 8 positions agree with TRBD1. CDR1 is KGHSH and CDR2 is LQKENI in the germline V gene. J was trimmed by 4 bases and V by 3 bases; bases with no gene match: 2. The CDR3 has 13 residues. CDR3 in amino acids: CASSPTGVYEQYF. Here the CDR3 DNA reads TGTGCCAGCTCACCGACAGGGGTTTACGAGCAGTACTTC. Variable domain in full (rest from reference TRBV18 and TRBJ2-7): NAGVMQNPRHLVRRRGQEARLRCSPMKGHSHVYWYRQLPEEGLKFMVYLQKENIIDESGMPKERFSAEFPKEGPSILRIQQVVRGDSAAYFCASSPTGVYEQYFGPGTRLTVT.